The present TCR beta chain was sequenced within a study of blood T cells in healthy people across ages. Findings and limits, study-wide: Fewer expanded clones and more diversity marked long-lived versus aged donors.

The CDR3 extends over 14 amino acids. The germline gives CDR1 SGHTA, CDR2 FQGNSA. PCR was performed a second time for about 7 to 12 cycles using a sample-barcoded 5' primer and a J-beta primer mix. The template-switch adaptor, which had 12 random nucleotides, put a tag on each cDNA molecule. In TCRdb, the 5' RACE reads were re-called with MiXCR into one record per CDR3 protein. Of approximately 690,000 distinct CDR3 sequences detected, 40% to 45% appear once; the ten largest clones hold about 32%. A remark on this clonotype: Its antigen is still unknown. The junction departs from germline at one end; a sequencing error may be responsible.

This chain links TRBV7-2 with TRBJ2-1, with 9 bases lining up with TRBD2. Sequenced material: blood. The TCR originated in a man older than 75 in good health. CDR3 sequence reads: CASSLGLARNGQFF. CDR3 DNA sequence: TGTGCCAGCAGCCTAGGACTAGCGAGGAATGGGCAGTTCTTC.